This note documents a single TCR beta chain sequence. Its antigen is not identified. The repertoire was sequenced with immunoSEQ multiplex PCR; TCRdb's copy has only in-frame clones and lacks some. The sample consists of about 29,000 clones, about 78% of them appearing once. This specimen comes from a study of cytotoxic CD8 clonotypes in ibrutinib-treated CLL. The CDR3 runs 16 residues. Looked up from germline, CDR1 is SGHRS and CDR2 is YFSETQ. Trimming left V 4 bases short and J 0 bases short, with 15 bases between. Study-level results: Public clonotypes were uncommon and contracted or stayed stable on treatment.

The TCR originated in a human donor with chronic lymphocytic leukemia. V usage is TRBV5-1 and J usage is TRBJ2-3; no reliable D call. This specimen was PBMCs, taken after 36 months of ibrutinib treatment. This CDR3 reads CASSASSVTSTDTQYF. The CDR3 DNA is TGCGCCAGCAGCGCGTCGTCCGTCACTAGCACAGATACGCAGTATTTT. The variable domain in full, completed from reference TRBV5-1 and TRBJ2-3, reads KAGVTQTPRYLIKTRGQQVTLSCSPISGHRSVSWYQQTPGQGLQFLFEYFSETQRNKGNFPGRFSGRQFSNSRSEMNVSTLELGDSALYLCASSASSVTSTDTQYFGPGTRLTVL.